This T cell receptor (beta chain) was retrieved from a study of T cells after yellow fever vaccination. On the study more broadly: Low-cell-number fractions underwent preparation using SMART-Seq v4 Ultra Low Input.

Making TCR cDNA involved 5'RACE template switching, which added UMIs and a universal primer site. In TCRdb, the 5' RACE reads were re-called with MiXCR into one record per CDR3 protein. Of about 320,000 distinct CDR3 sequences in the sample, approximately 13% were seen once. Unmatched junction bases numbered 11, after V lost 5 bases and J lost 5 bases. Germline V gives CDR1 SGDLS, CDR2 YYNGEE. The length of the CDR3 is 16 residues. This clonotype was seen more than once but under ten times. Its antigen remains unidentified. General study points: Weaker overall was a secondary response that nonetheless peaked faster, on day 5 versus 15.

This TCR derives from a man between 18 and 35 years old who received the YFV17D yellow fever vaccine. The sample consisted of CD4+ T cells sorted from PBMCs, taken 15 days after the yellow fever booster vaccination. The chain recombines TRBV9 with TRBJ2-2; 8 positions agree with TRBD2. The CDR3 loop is CASSDHSGAGTGELFF. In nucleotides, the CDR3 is TGTGCCAGCAGTGATCATAGCGGGGCGGGGACCGGGGAGCTGTTTTTT.